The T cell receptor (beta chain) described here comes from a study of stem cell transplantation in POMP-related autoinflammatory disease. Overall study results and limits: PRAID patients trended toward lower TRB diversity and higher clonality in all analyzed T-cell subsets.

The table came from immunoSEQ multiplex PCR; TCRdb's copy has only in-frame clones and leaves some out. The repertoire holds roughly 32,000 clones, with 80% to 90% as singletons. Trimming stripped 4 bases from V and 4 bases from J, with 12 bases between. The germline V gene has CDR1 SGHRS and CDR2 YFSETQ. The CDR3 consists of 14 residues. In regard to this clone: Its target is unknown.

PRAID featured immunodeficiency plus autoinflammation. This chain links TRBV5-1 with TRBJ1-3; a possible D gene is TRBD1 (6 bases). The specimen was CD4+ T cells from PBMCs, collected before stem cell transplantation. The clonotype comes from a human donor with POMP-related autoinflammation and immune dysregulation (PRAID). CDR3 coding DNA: TGCGCCAGCAGCCCCGGGGGGGGCGGAAACACCATATATTTT. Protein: CASSPGGGGNTIYF.